One sample yielded the 5 T cell receptor beta chains listed below, sequenced in a study of spatial heterogeneity in lung cancer. TCRdb reprocessed the 5' RACE reads with MiXCR, giving one entry per CDR3 protein. The sample yields some 5,400 distinct CDR3 sequences, around 4% seen once. Time point given: sample taken at primary tumor resection. This material consisted of normal lung tissue next to the tumor, taken at surgery. All receptors come from a male donor with early-stage non-small cell lung cancer.

This clonotype was detected many times. The chain employs TRBV7-3 and TRBJ2-7; possibly TRBD2 for D (6 bases). Germline loops: CDR1 SGHTA, CDR2 FQGTGA. V was shortened by 2 bases and J by 4 bases, with 12 bases between the two germline ends. The length of the CDR3 is 14 residues. CDR3 nucleotide sequence: TGTGCCAGCAGCTTAGGCGGTGCGGGATACGAGCAGTACTTC. As protein: CASSLGGAGYEQYF.

Remarks on this clonotype: It may be a read error: a sequence one base away is much more abundant. The conserved final phenylalanine or tryptophan is absent from the CDR3, which likely points to a read error. The V gene is TRBV30, the J gene TRBJ1-2; tentative D call: TRBD1 (5 bases). Germline CDR1 reads GTSNPN; CDR2 reads SVGIG (reference sequence). There are 15 residues in the CDR3. Trimming stripped 2 bases from V and 3 bases from J, with 16 bases between. The CDR3 protein is CAWSPRGPKYYGYTS. CDR3 bases: TGTGCCTGGAGTCCTCGGGGCCCTAAGTACTATGGCTACACCTCC.

The table lists this clonotype with many counts. The chain carries TRBV12-3 or TRBV12-4 and TRBJ1-5, with unresolved D. V gave up 3 bases and J gave up 4 bases, with 13 bases separating them. The CDR3 extends over 15 amino acids. The CDR3 protein is CASSLGRAANQPQHF. CDR3 sequence (DNA): TGTGCCAGCAGTTTGGGTAGGGCTGCAAATCAGCCCCAGCATTTT.

This clonotype was seen ten or more times. This chain uses TRBV2 with TRBJ2-2, with TRBD1 as a possible D gene (5 bases). Germline-derived CDR1 and CDR2 are SNHLY and FYNNEI. The V gene lost 8 bases and the J gene lost 5 bases, with 9 bases spanning the gap. This CDR3 contains 12 residues. CDR3 DNA: TGTGCCAGCCAGGGCCTTACCGGGGAGCTGTTTTTT. Its protein product is CASQGLTGELFF. Combining the CDR3 with reference TRBV2 and TRBJ2-2 gives the whole variable domain EPEVTQTPSHQVTQMGQEVILRCVPISNHLYFYWYRQILGQKVEFLVSFYNNEISEKSEIFDDQFSVERPDGSNFTLKIRSTKLEDSAMYFCASQGLTGELFFGEGSRLTVL.

By share of the sample, this clonotype is medium-sized. The chain uses TRBV9 and TRBJ1-1; weak D call: TRBD1 (5 bases). This CDR3 region has 15 residues. The V gene lost 4 bases and the J gene lost 3 bases, with 16 bases spanning the gap. CDR1 is SGDLS and CDR2 is YYNGEE in the germline V gene. CDR3 sequence (DNA): TGTGCCAGCAGCACAGGAGGGAGGGCGGACACTGAAGCTTTCTTT. Translated, it gives CASSTGGRADTEAFF.